Following are 4 T cell receptor beta chains from one sample sequenced in a study of T cells after yellow fever vaccination. TCRdb itself ran the 5' RACE reads through MiXCR, one entry per CDR3 protein. This table has approximately 130,000 distinct CDR3 sequences, roughly 15% appearing once. The input for sequencing was CD8+ T cells sorted from PBMCs, taken 5 days after the yellow fever booster vaccination. These receptors originate from a man in his late teens or twenties who received the YFV17D yellow fever vaccine.

V and J are TRBV7-2 and TRBJ1-1; maybe TRBD1 (6 bases). The CDR3 has 17 amino acids. Germline V lookup: CDR1 SGHTA, CDR2 FQGNSA. V dropped 5 bases and J dropped 0 bases, with 19 bases sitting between them. In DNA form, the CDR3 reads TGTGCCAGCAGCCCCGCATCGGGGGCGAGCATGAACACTGAAGCTTTCTTT. Residues: CASSPASGASMNTEAFF.

The rearrangement joins TRBV7-9 to TRBJ2-4; no definite D call. V was pared by 5 bases and J by 5 bases, with 7 bases between. The CDR3 is 12 amino acids. Germline CDR1 is SEHNR and CDR2 is FQNEAQ (reference sequence). Written as DNA, the CDR3 is TGTGCCAGCAGCGACCCGCAAAACATTCAGTACTTC. Its protein is CASSDPQNIQYF. Combining the CDR3 with reference TRBV7-9 and TRBJ2-4 gives the whole variable domain DTGVSQNPRHKITKRGQNVTFRCDPISEHNRLYWYRQTLGQGPEFLTYFQNEAQLEKSRLLSDRFSAERPKGSFSTLEIQRTEQGDSAMYLCASSDPQNIQYFGAGTRLSVL.

The chain recombines TRBV9 with TRBJ1-2; tentative D call: TRBD1 (5 bases). The CDR3 is 16 residues long. Deletions cut 4 bases from V and 0 bases from J, with 16 bases between. The germline V gene has CDR1 SGDLS and CDR2 YYNGEE. The CDR3 spells CASSMGEGRTNYGYTF. As DNA, the CDR3 is TGTGCCAGCAGCATGGGGGAGGGCCGGACTAACTATGGCTACACCTTC.

This clonotype has just a few counts. CDR3 coding DNA: TGCAGCGTTGAGGGCCCGGGGCGCGGGGAGCTGTTTTTT. It translates to CSVEGPGRGELFF. The rearrangement links TRBV29-1 to TRBJ2-2; D tentatively reads TRBD1 or TRBD2 (5 bases each). The CDR3 contains 13 residues. Germline V lookup: CDR1 SQVTM, CDR2 ANQGSEA. V dropped 3 bases and J dropped 7 bases, with 12 bases sitting between them.